The T cell receptor (beta chain) described here comes from a study of shared clonotypes between healthy human individuals (dated by TCRdb to the early 2020s). Background for the entire study: The cohort included a few men and a couple of women between 18 and 49 years of age. Leukapheresis yielded between about 0.94 and 8.9 billion PBMCs per donor. To estimate repertoire size and how much clonotype sharing occurs between individuals, the study deeply sequenced the blood TCR repertoires of several healthy adults. To increase sequencing depth and limit assay-specific biases, TCR repertoire library preparation and sequencing were carried out by different laboratories using diverse techniques. Per donor, three plates each were used for CD4 naive and CD4 memory, two for CD8 naive, and one for CD8 memory.

The donors were healthy, HIV-negative adults who had no recently reported acute infections or vaccinations. Only Caucasian adults living in Nashville, Tennessee, USA were represented among the donors. CD4+ T cells were enriched by magnetic negative selection; naive cells were then positively selected on CD45RA, and the negative fraction formed the memory subset. Blood was obtained by leukapheresis, after which PBMCs were separated by Ficoll-Histopaque density gradient centrifugation and cryopreserved in liquid nitrogen vapor phase. Purity and quantity of every magnetically sorted T cell population were checked by analytical flow cytometry. Genomic DNA was isolated from every sorted fraction and measured by UV absorbance on a Nanodrop 2000c. Its CDR3 holds 14 amino acids, cysteine through phenylalanine. Of the read, only the CDR3 DNA is kept; its 42 bases are in frame from base 1. CDR1 and CDR2 are read off the germline V gene as WSHSY and SAAADI. V sheds 7 bases and J sheds 5 bases, leaving 17 bases between their ends.

On the study overall, not on this receptor specifically: Pairwise subsampling indicated that sequencing depth was expected to affect the degree of clonotype sharing among donors. Compared with non-shared clonotypes, the clonotypes found in all four sorted-subset donors had higher generation probabilities. Only blood was sampled, and tissue TCR repertoires likely differ from those in blood. The genetic and exposure-history diversity represented was limited by the small number of donors. Even with the large sequencing depth, rarefaction of the sorted-subset datasets indicated that sequencing was incomplete. Estimated clonotype richness was generally larger for naive than for memory subsets. When a handful of donors were compared, the shared fraction of clonotypes was around 5% for naive CD4, around 4% for naive CD8, roughly 2.5% for memory CD4, and less than 0.45% for memory CD8.

Details on this clone: Its antigen remains unidentified. Base qualities are not provided; no much larger clone lies one nucleotide away.

Using the deep immunoSEQ assay, multiplex PCR amplified TCR CDR3 regions from genomic DNA. Genomic DNA extracted from each cell subset was distributed evenly over all wells of several immunoSEQ 96-well plates, and each plate served as one replicate. For sorted subsets, roughly 200 ng of genomic DNA, equivalent to 30,000 or so T cell genomes, went into each replicate PCR. Purified libraries were quantified with a Qubit 3.0 fluorometer, sized on a Bioanalyzer 2100, and re-quantified with the KAPA Library Quantification kit. Every immunoSEQ 96-well plate was sequenced on a separate single-read 150-cycle Illumina NextSeq 550 flow cell. In the original analysis: Because only junctional sequences without quality scores were contained in the immunoSEQ output, filtering matching that applied to full-length reads could not be performed. Sequences were annotated with PyIR, a Python wrapper for IgBLAST v1.9, and V/J genes and CDR3 were assigned using IMGT germline references. Reads were filtered out if the reads had weak V/J assignments (E-value above 1e-6), no CDR3, stop codons, out-of-frame junctions, or ambiguous translated residues. V3J clonotypes were defined as sequences sharing an identical inferred V gene, J gene, and CDR3 amino acid sequence. The percentage overlap between two repertoires was calculated by dividing the number of shared unique clonotypes by the size of the smaller repertoire. Repertoire richness was assessed with RTK rarefaction, the Chao1 estimator, and Recon v2.1 estimates of unobserved clonotypes. Generation probabilities were computed with OLGA for all TCRbeta clonotypes obtained by the gDNA method from four donors. Imported from immuneACCESS, the table was reduced by TCRdb to in-frame sequences with V and J called. These copies leave out some clones; in studies compared against another copy, an unresolved V gene accounts for under half, and the cause of the remainder is not known. V and J calls and clone size are as listed in that table; D and trimming were resolved from the DNA. The sample contains 1.5 million to 1.9 million clones, nearly 99% of them found a single time. In total, the top ten clones hold roughly 0.45% of the sample.

The sequence links TRBV10-2 to TRBJ2-5, with no reliable assignment of the D segment. The sequenced material came from naive CD4+ T cells sorted from blood. This specimen's cell subset or site label, interpreted: CD45RA+ positively selected. This clonotype was sampled from a man younger than 45 in good health. For the CDR3, the sequence is CASKNLPFGETQYF. The sequenced DNA: TGCGCCAGCAAGAATTTACCTTTCGGGGAGACCCAGTACTTC.